The sequence of this T cell receptor (beta chain) was determined in a study of regulatory T cells in long-lasting Graves disease. Time point given: newly diagnosed GD, antithyroid drugs for less than 3 months. Scientists built the TCR library using RNA that was extracted from PBMCs. The CDR3 spans 13 residues. Per the germline V gene, CDR1 is SEHNR and CDR2 is FQNEAQ (reference sequence). Trimming took off 3 bases at V and 5 bases at J, with 10 bases between the two ends. In its sample, this clonotype was seen many times. Investigators prepared the TCR beta libraries by applying iRepertoire HTBI primers and Arm-PCR of CDR3 regions. One entry per CDR3 protein results from TCRdb running MiXCR on the multiplex PCR reads. The sample has a few hundred thousand distinct CDR3 sequences; around 13% are singletons. The same specimen was also included in a second study, on T cells in Graves' hyperthyroidism and ophthalmopathy.

This receptor was identified in a woman aged 50 to 65 with Graves disease. This sequence joins TRBV7-9 and TRBJ2-5, with D uncertain. This specimen was peripheral blood mononuclear cells (PBMCs), taken at new diagnosis, from a patient treated with antithyroid drugs. CDR3 sequence: CASSFPALETQYF. CDR3 DNA sequence: TGTGCCAGCAGCTTCCCAGCGTTGGAGACCCAGTACTTC. Filled out from reference TRBV7-9 and TRBJ2-5, the complete variable domain reads DTGVSQNPRHKITKRGQNVTFRCDPISEHNRLYWYRQTLGQGPEFLTYFQNEAQLEKSRLLSDRFSAERPKGSFSTLEIQRTEQGDSAMYLCASSFPALETQYFGPGTRLLVL.